A single sample gave rise to the 25 T cell receptor beta chains below, sequenced in a study of post-analysis software for immune sequencing data. Study-wide findings and caveats: When patients were compared with controls, a handful of TRBV segments were more frequent, TRBV5-6, TRBV5-1 and TRBV20-1 among them.

The antigens for these receptors are not known. Each TCR beta cDNA library carried unique molecular identifiers. A single record per CDR3 protein comes from TCRdb applying MiXCR to the PCR reads. Of 170,000 or so distinct CDR3 sequences in the sample, approximately 30% were seen once. Specimen: blood. These receptors were obtained from a girl between 5 and 17 years old with multiple sclerosis.

This clonotype appeared many times. A junction end diverges from the germline sequence, so it may reflect a read error. V gene TRBV10-3 combines with J gene TRBJ1-2; weak D call: TRBD1 (5 bases). In germline, CDR1 is ENHRY, CDR2 SYGVKD. The CDR3 covers 12 residues. CDR3 in DNA: TGTGCCCTCAGGGACCCAAACTATGGCTACACCTTC. It translates to CALRDPNYGYTF.

This clonotype was observed many times. The chain couples TRBV12-3 or TRBV12-4 to TRBJ1-2; 8 nucleotides line up with TRBD1. There are 17 residues in the CDR3. The V gene end was trimmed by 3 bases and the J gene end by 8 bases; junction bases not matched to a gene: 17. The CDR3 sequence is CASSFDPGQARRGGYTF. The CDR3 DNA sequence: TGTGCCAGCAGTTTTGATCCGGGACAGGCACGACGGGGGGGCTACACCTTC.

This clonotype was detected ten times or more. This sequence joins TRBV12-3 or TRBV12-4 and TRBJ2-5; D might be TRBD1 (6 bases). Trimming removed 4 bases from V and 5 bases from J, with 11 bases in between. This CDR3 is built from 13 residues. CDR3 region: CASSYRVMETQYF. Written as DNA, the CDR3 is TGTGCCAGCAGTTACAGGGTTATGGAGACCCAGTACTTC.

This chain joins TRBV14 and TRBJ2-1; 7 positions agree with TRBD2. This CDR3 region has 13 residues. The germline V gene encodes CDR1 SGHDN and CDR2 FVKESK. V shed 11 bases and J 8 bases; nucleotides not matched to a gene: 12. CDR3 sequence (DNA): TGTGCCTCCTCCGGGACTATTGGGTATGAGCAGTTCTTC. It specifies CASSGTIGYEQFF.

The chain has TRBV21-1 and TRBJ2-7; TRBD1 was called by the table and not checked on the DNA. TRBV21-1 is labeled a pseudogene. The CDR3 extends over 14 amino acids. The CDR3, as DNA: TGTGCCAGAGGGAAACCGACAGGGGACTACGAGCAGTACTTC. Protein sequence: CARGKPTGDYEQYF.

This clonotype has at least ten counts. The chain has TRBV10-3 and TRBJ2-5; 7 nucleotides agree with TRBD2. Trimming at V came to 6 bases and at J to 2 bases, leaving 21 bases not matched to a gene. Germline CDR1 reads ENHRY; CDR2 reads SYGVKD. The CDR3 consists of 19 residues. CDR3 loop: CAISPSLGLAVSEQETQYF. The CDR3, as DNA: TGTGCCATCAGCCCATCCCTAGGGCTAGCGGTAAGCGAACAAGAGACCCAGTACTTC.

This clonotype appeared many times. The chain links TRBV6-6 to TRBJ2-7; D is uncertain. V dropped 4 bases and J dropped 4 bases, with 17 bases sitting between them. The CDR3 covers 15 residues. Germline V gives CDR1 MNHNY, CDR2 SVGAGI (reference sequence). CDR3: CASSFSRPDLYEQYF. The CDR3 region has the DNA TGTGCCAGCAGTTTCAGTCGACCGGACCTTTACGAGCAGTACTTC.

There are many counts of this clonotype. The V gene is TRBV4-1, the J gene TRBJ1-5, with 9 bases lining up with TRBD1. With V trimmed by 4 bases and J by 7 bases, 8 bases remained unmatched. The CDR3 runs to 15 residues. Germline lookup yields CDR1 MGHRA and CDR2 YSYEKL. CDR3 sequence reads: CASSPGTGYEQPQHF. The CDR3 nucleotides read TGCGCCAGCAGCCCGGGGACAGGGTATGAACAGCCCCAGCATTTT.

Note on this clonotype: This may stem from a read error, because a much larger clone lies one nucleotide away. This sequence joins TRBV5-1 and TRBJ2-1; a possible D gene is TRBD2 (6 bases). The J call may be in error: the DNA end matches TRBJ2-7 better. Germline V CDR1 and CDR2: SGHRS, YFSETQ. CDR3 length: 14 residues. CDR3 region: CASSSGLIYNEQYF. The CDR3 region has the DNA TGCGCCAGCAGCTCGGGACTCATCTACAATGAGCAGTACTTC.

This clonotype was counted many times. V and J are TRBV3-1 and TRBJ2-1, with a tentative D call TRBD2 (5 bases). V lost 0 bases, J lost 6 bases, and 12 bases lay in between. This CDR3 region has 15 residues. Germline values: CDR1 LGHDT, CDR2 YNNKEL (reference sequence). The CDR3 sequence is CASSQDLRATNEQFF. Written as DNA, the CDR3 is TGTGCCAGCAGCCAAGATCTGAGGGCGACCAATGAGCAGTTCTTC.

Concerning this clonotype itself: With a much larger clone just one base away, this may be a read error. CDR3 DNA sequence: TGCAGCGTTCAAGAGGGACTGGGGGGACCCAAAAACATTCAGTACTTC. Translated: CSVQEGLGGPKNIQYF. V gene TRBV29-1 combines with J gene TRBJ2-4, with D tentatively TRBD2 (6 bases). Looked up from germline, CDR1 is SQVTM and CDR2 is ANQGSEA. This CDR3 has 16 amino acids.

This clonotype occurred a few times. The chain employs TRBV7-8 and TRBJ1-5; D is unresolved. V was trimmed by 3 bases and J by 2 bases, leaving 5 bases between them. CDR3 length: 13 amino acids. Germline CDR1 SGHVS, CDR2 FQNEAQ. The CDR3 DNA is TGTGCCAGCAGCTTTAATGGCAATCAGCCCCAGCATTTT. Protein: CASSFNGNQPQHF.

This clonotype showed up many times. V usage is TRBV9 and J usage is TRBJ2-7, with D possibly being TRBD2 (5 bases). The CDR3 loop spans 16 amino acids. Germline values: CDR1 SGDLS, CDR2 YYNGEE. Deletions cut 0 bases from V and 2 bases from J, with 15 bases between. The CDR3 nucleotides read TGTGCCAGCAGCGTAGCGGCTGGAGGATCTCCCTACGAGCAGTACTTC. This sequence encodes CASSVAAGGSPYEQYF.

This clonotype was seen ten or more times. Here the CDR3 reads CASSPGETPSYEQYF. CDR3 coding DNA: TGTGCCAGCAGTCCTGGGGAGACTCCCTCCTACGAGCAGTACTTC. The J gene is TRBJ2-7, the V gene TRBV6-5, with D perhaps matching TRBD2 (5 bases). In germline, CDR1 is MNHEY, CDR2 SVGAGI. Trimming left V 5 bases short and J 0 bases short, with 14 bases between. CDR3 size: 15 residues.

The V call is TRBV15, the J call TRBJ1-1; D perhaps matches TRBD1 (6 bases). V gave up 8 bases and J gave up 5 bases, with 18 bases separating them. In germline, CDR1 is LNHNV, CDR2 YYDKDF (reference sequence). This CDR3 has 14 residues. CDR3 sequence reads: CATSEGGLRTEAFF. In DNA form, the CDR3 reads TGTGCCACCTCCGAGGGGGGCCTTCGGACTGAAGCTTTCTTT.

As regards this clonotype: A much larger clone differs from this one at a single base, so this may be a read error. The rearrangement links TRBV6-4 to TRBJ2-5; perhaps TRBD2 as D (6 bases). Germline V gene data show CDR1 as MRHNA and CDR2 as SNTAGT. This CDR3 comprises 14 residues. The V end lost 9 bases, the J end lost 11 bases, and 25 bases lay between the germline ends. The CDR3 spells CARGTGTDSYAQYF. CDR3 coding DNA: TGTGCCAGGGGGACCGGGACTGACTCCTACGCGCAGTACTTC.

This clonotype has only a few counts. V usage is TRBV28 and J usage is TRBJ1-2, with D uncertain. Trimming took off 5 bases at V and 1 base at J, with 11 bases between the two ends. Germline lookup yields CDR1 MDHEN and CDR2 SYDVKM. This CDR3 spans 14 amino acids. CDR3 sequence: CASSLPADNYGYTF. The CDR3 DNA reads as TGTGCCAGCAGTCTCCCGGCAGATAACTATGGCTACACCTTC.

This chain joins TRBV20-1 and TRBJ2-4; tentative D call: TRBD1 (6 bases). The DNA end favors TRBJ2-7, so the J call may be wrong. The germline CDR1 and CDR2 sequences are DFQATT and SNEGSKA (reference sequence). The CDR3 consists of 12 residues. The CDR3, as DNA: TGCAGTGCCCAGACAGGTTTGAGCGAGCAGTACTTC. It translates to CSAQTGLSEQYF.

Note on this clonotype: A much larger clone sits a single nucleotide away, making a read error possible. The chain recombines TRBV12-3 or TRBV12-4 with TRBJ2-1; D remains ambiguous. The CDR3 is made up of 14 amino acids. The CDR3 bases are TGTGCCAGCAGTCCCGGACCCTCCGACAATGAGCAGTTCTTC. Protein sequence: CASSPGPSDNEQFF.

The table lists this clonotype with a few counts. This chain links TRBV5-1 with TRBJ2-3; a weak D match, TRBD1 (6 bases). Germline V lookup: CDR1 SGHRS, CDR2 YFSETQ. The CDR3 sequence is 14 residues long. V dropped 7 bases and J dropped 0 bases, with 12 bases sitting between them. CDR3 DNA: TGCGCCAGCGCAGGGGTAGCGAGCACAGATACGCAGTATTTT. This translates into CASAGVASTDTQYF.

The chain combines TRBV6-2 or TRBV6-3 with TRBJ2-1; D possibly matches TRBD1 or TRBD2 (5 bases each). Germline loops: CDR1 MNHEY, CDR2 SVGEGT. Between the trimmed V and J ends, which lost 2 bases and 4 bases, there was a span of 12 bases. CDR3 length: 15 residues. The CDR3, as DNA: TGTGCCAGCAGTTACGGGGACGGGAATTACAATGAGCAGTTCTTC. Protein sequence: CASSYGDGNYNEQFF.

This clonotype was counted ten times or more. The genes are TRBV9 and TRBJ2-3; D remains unclear. CDR1 and CDR2 (germline): SGDLS, YYNGEE. This CDR3 region has 14 residues. The V gene lost 4 bases and the J gene lost 4 bases, with 13 bases spanning the gap. The CDR3 DNA reads as TGTGCCAGCAGCCTACGGGCGTCAGCAGATACGCAGTATTTT. Translation: CASSLRASADTQYF.

This clonotype was counted at least ten times. The genes are TRBV20-1 and TRBJ1-6; TRBD1 aligns across 10 bases. This CDR3 is built from 13 residues. Germline V gene sequence: CDR1 DFQATT, CDR2 SNEGSKA (reference sequence). The V and J ends lost 6 bases and 7 bases, in that order; junction bases with no gene match: 3. CDR3 sequence: CSARTGGNSPLHF. In nucleotides, the CDR3 is TGCAGTGCAAGGACAGGGGGGAATTCACCCCTCCACTTT.

This clonotype appeared many times. The chain joins TRBV10-3 to TRBJ2-7; 9 bases line up with TRBD1. The CDR3 totals 14 residues. V lost 7 bases, J lost 2 bases, and 6 bases stayed unmatched. The germline V gene encodes CDR1 ENHRY and CDR2 SYGVKD. Here the CDR3 reads CAITPGQGTYEQYF. The CDR3 nucleotides read TGTGCCATCACCCCGGGACAGGGAACCTACGAGCAGTACTTC.

This sequence joins TRBV5-8 and TRBJ2-1; 10 bases are a match to TRBD2. The CDR3 spans 15 residues. V lost 7 bases and J lost 7; bases outside the gene matches: 11. The germline CDR1 and CDR2 sequences are SGHTS and YDEGEE. This CDR3 reads CASGELAGQKNEQFF. The CDR3 DNA reads as TGTGCCAGCGGGGAACTAGCGGGACAGAAAAATGAGCAGTTCTTC.